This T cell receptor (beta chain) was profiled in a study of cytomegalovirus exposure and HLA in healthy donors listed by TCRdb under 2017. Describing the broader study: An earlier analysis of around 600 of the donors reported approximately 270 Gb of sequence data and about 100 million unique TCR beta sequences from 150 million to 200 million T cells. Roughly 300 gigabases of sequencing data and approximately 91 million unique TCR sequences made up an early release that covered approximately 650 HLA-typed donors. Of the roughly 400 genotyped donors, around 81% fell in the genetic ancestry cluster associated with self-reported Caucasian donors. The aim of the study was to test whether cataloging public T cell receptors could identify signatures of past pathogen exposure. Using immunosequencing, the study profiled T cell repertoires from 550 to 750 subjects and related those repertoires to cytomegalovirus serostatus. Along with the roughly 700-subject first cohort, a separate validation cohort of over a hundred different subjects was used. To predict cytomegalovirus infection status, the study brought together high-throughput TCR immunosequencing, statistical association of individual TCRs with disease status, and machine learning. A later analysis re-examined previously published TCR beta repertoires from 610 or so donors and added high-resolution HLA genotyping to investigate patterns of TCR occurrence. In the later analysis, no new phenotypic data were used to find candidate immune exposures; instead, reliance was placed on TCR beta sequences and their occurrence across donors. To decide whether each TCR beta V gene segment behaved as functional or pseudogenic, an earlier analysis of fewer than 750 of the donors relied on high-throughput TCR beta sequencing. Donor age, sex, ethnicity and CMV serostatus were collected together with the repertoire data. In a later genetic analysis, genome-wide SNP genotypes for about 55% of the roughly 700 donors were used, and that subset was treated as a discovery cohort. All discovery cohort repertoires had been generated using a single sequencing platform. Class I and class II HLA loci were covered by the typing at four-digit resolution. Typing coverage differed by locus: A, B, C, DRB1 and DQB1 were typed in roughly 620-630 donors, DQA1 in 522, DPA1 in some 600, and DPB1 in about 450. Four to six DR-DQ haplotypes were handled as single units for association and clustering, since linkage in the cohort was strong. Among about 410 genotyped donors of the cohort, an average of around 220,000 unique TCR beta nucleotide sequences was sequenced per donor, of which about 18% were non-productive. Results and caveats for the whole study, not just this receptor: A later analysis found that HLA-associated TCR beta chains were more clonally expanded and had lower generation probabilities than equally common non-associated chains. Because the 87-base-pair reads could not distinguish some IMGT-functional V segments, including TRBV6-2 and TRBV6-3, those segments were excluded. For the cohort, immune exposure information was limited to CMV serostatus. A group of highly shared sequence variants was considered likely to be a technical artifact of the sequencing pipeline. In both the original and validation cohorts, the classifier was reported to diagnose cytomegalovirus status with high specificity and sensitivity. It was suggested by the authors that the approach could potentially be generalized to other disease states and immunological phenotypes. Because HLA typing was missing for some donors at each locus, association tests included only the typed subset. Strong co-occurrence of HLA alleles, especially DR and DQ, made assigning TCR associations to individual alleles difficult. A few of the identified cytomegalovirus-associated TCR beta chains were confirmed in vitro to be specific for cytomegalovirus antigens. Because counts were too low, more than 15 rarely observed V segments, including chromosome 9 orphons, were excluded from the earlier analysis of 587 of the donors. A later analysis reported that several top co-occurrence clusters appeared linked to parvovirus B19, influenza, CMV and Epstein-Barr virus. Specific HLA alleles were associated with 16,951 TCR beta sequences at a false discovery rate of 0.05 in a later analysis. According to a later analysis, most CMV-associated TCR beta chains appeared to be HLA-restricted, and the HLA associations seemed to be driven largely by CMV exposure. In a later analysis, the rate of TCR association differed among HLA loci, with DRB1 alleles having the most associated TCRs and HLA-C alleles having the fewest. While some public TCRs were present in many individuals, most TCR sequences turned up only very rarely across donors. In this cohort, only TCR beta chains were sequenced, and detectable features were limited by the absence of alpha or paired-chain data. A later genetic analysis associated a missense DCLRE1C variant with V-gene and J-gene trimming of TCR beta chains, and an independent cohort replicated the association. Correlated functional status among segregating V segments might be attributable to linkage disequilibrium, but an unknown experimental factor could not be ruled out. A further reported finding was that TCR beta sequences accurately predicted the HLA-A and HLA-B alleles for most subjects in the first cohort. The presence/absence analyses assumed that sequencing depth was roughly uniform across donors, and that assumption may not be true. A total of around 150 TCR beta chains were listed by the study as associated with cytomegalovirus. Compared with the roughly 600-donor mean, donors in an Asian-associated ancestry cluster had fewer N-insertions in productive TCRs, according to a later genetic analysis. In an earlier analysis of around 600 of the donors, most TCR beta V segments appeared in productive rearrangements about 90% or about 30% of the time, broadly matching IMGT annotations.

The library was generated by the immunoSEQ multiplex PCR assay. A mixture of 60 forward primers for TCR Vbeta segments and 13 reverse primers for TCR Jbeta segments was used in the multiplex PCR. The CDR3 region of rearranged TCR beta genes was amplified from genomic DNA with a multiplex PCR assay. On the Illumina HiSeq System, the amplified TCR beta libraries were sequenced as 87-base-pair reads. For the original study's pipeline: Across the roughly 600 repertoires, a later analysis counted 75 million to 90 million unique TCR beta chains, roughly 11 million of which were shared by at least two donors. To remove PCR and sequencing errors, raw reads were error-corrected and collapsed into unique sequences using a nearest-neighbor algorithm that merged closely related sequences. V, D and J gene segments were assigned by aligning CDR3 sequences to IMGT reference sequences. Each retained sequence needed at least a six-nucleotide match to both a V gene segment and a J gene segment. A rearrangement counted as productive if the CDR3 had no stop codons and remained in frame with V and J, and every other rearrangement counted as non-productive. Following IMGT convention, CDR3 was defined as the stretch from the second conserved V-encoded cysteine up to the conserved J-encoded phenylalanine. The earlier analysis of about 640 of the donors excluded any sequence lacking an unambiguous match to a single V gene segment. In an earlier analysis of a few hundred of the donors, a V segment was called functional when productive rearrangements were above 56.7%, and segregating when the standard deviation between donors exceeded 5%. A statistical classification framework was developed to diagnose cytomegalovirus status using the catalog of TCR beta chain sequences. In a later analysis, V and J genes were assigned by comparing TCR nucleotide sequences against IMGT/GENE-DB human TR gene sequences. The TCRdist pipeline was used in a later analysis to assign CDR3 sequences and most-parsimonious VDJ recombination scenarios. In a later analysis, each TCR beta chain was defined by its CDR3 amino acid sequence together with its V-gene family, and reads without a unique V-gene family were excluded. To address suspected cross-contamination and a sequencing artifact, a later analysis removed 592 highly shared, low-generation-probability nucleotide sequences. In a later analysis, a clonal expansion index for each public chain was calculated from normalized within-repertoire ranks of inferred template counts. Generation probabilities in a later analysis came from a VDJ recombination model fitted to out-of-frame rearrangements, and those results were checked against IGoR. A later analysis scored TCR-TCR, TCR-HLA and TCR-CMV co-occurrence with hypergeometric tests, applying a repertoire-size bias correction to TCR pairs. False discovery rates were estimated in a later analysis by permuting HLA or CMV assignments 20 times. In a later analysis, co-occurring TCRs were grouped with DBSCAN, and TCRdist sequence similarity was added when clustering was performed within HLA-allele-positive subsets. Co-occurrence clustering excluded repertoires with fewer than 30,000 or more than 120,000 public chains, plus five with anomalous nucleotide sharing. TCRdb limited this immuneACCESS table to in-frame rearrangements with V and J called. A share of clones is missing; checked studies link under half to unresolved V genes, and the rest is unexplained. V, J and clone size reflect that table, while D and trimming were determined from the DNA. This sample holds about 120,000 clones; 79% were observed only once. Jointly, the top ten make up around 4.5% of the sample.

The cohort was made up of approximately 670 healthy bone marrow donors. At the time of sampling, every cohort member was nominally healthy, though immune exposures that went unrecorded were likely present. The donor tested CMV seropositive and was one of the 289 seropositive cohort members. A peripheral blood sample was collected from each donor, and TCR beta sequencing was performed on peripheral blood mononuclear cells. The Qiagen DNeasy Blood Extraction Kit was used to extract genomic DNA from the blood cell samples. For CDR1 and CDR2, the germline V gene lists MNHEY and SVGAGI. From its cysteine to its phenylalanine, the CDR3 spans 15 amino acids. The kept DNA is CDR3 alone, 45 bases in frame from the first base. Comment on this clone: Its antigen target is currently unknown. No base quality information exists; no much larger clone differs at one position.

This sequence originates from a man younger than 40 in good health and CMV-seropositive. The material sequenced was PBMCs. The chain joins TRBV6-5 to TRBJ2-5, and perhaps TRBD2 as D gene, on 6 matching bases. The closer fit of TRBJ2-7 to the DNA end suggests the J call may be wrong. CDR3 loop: CASSYSMGGSYEQYF. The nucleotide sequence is TGTGCCAGCAGTTACTCAATGGGGGGATCCTACGAGCAGTACTTC.